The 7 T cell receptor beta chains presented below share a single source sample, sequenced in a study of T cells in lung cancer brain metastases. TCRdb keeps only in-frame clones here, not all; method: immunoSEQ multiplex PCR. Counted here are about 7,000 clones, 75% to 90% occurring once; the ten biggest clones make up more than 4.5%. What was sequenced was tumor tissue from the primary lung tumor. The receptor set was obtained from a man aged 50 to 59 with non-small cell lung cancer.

The CDR3 loop is CSVEGFGGWEAFF. Here the CDR3 DNA reads TGCAGCGTTGAAGGTTTCGGGGGGTGGGAAGCTTTCTTT. V usage is TRBV29-1 and J usage is TRBJ1-1, with D perhaps TRBD1 (5 bases). This CDR3 is 13 amino acids long. Trimming cost V 1 base and J 8 bases, with 14 bases left between them. The germline V gene encodes CDR1 SQVTM and CDR2 ANQGSEA.

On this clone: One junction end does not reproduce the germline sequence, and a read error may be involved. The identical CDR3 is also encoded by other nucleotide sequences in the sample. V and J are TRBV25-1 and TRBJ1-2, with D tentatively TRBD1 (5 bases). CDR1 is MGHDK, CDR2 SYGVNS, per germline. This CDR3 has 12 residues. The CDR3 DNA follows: TGTGCCAGCATGCAGGGAGAGTATGGCTACACCTTT. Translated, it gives CASMQGEYGYTF.

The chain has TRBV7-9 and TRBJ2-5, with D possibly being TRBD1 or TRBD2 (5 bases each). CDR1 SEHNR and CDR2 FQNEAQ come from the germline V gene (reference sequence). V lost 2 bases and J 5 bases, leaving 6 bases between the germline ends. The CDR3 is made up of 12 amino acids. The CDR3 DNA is TGTGCCAGCAGCTTACGGGGCGAGACCCAGTACTTC. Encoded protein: CASSLRGETQYF.

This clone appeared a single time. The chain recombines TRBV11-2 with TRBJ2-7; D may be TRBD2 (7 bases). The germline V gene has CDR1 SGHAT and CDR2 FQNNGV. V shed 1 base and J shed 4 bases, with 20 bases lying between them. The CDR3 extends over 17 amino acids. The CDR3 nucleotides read TGTGCCAGCAGCTTAGTGAAGGGCAGGGGAGGGATGTACGAGCAGTACTTC. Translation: CASSLVKGRGGMYEQYF.

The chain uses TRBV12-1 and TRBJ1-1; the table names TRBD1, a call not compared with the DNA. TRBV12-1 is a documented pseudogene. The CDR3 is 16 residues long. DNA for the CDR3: TGTGCCAGCAGCTACACCGGGACAGACAAGGACACTGAAGCTTTCTTT. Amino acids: CASSYTGTDKDTEAFF.

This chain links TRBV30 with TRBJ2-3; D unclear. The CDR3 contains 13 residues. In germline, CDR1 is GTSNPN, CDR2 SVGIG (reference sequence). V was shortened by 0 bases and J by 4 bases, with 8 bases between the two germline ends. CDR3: CAWSVRRADTQYF. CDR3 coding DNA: TGTGCCTGGAGTGTAAGGCGCGCAGATACGCAGTATTTT.

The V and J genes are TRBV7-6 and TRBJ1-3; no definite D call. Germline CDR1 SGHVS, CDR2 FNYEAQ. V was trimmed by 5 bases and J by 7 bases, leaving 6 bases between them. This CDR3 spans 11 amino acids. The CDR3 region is CASSDHNTIYF. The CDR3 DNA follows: TGTGCCAGCAGCGATCATAACACCATATATTTT.